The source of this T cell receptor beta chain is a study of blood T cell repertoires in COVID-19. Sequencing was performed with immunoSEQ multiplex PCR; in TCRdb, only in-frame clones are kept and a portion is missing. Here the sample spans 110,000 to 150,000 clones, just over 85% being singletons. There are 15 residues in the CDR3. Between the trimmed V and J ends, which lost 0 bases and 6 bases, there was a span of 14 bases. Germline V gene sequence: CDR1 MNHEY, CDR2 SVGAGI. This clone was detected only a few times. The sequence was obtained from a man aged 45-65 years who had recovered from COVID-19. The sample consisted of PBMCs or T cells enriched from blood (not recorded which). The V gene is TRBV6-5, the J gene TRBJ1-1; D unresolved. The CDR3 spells CASSYSTSTLSEAFF. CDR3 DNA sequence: TGTGCCAGCAGTTACTCGACTAGCACATTGTCTGAAGCTTTCTTT.